The following is a T cell receptor beta chain sequence with its context. Its cognate antigen is unknown. The CDR3 is 14 amino acids. Germline CDR1 and CDR2: SEHNR and FQNEAQ (reference sequence). The germline V and J ends were trimmed by 3 bases and 12 bases, with 18 bases remaining between them. The sample originates from a study of identical twins. The study, taken as a whole, reports: For zero-insertion analyses, partial confounding could come from invariant MAIT and iNKT cells. While abundant cord blood beta clonotypes carried fewer insertions, memory repertoires showed no such pattern. With monozygotic twins, out-of-frame TCR alpha sharing exceeded what models estimated. In beta out-of-frame sequences, the excess sharing between twins was weaker.

TCRdb recomputed calls from the 5' RACE reads with MiXCR, one row per CDR3 protein. The sample yields a few hundred thousand distinct CDR3 sequences, about 12% seen once. The data also belong to a second study, concerning yellow fever vaccine responses in identical twins.

The gene calls are TRBV7-9 and TRBJ2-1; D not resolved. Material for sequencing was memory (CD45RO+) T cells sorted from blood. This receptor was obtained from a woman younger than 30 in good health. The CDR3 sequence: CASSFLPPRVGQFF. Here the CDR3 DNA reads TGTGCCAGCAGCTTCCTACCCCCCCGCGTTGGGCAGTTCTTC.